This T cell receptor beta chain was found in a study of cytomegalovirus exposure and HLA in healthy donors. Both 60 Vbeta primers and 13 Jbeta primers went into the PCR. Some clones are missing from TCRdb's copy, which holds only in-frame ones; the method was immunoSEQ multiplex PCR. The sample holds some 180,000 clones, roughly 87% seen once. This clone has more than one count but fewer than ten. V gave up 6 bases and J gave up 3 bases, with 12 bases separating them. From germline, CDR1 is SGHVS and CDR2 FQNEAQ. CDR3 length: 13 amino acids. V is TRBV7-8 and J is TRBJ2-7; maybe TRBD2 (5 bases). Sequences were obtained from PBMCs. The TCR originated in a boy aged 2-9 years in good health and CMV-seronegative. CDR3 loop: CASRNGILYEQYF. For the CDR3, the DNA is TGTGCCAGCAGGAACGGGATTCTCTACGAGCAGTACTTC.